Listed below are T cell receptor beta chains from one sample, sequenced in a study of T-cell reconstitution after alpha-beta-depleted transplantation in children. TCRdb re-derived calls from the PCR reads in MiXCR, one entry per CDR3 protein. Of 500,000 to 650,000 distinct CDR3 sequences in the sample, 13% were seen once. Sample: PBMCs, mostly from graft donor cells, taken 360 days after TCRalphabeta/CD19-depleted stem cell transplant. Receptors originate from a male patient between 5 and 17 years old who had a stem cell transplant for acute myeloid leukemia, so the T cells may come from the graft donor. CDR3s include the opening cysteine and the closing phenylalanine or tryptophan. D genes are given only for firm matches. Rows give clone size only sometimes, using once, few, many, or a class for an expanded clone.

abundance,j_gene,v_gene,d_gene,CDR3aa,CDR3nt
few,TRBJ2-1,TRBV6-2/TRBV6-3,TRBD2,CASKSSSGRNGNEQFF,TGTGCCAGCAAATCCTCTAGCGGGAGAAATGGCAATGAGCAGTTCTTC
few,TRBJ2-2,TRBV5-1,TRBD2,CASSVSTSGVANTGELFF,TGCGCCAGCAGCGTCTCGACTAGCGGGGTCGCGAACACCGGGGAGCTGTTTTTT
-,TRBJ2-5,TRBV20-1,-,CSASYGETQYF,TGCAGTGCTAGTTATGGAGAGACCCAGTACTTC
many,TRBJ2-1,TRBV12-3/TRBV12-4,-,CASRSPKETEDNEQFF,TGTGCCAGCAGATCCCCGAAGGAGACAGAGGACAATGAGCAGTTCTTC
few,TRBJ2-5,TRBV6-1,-,CASRPGPPHQETQYF,TGTGCCAGCAGACCCGGGCCGCCCCACCAAGAGACCCAGTACTTC
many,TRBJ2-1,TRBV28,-,CASSLWDNEQFF,TGTGCCAGCAGTTTATGGGACAATGAGCAGTTCTTC
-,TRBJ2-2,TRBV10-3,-,CATSSSLAEVTGELFF,TGTGCCACTTCAAGTTCATTAGCGGAAGTCACCGGGGAGCTGTTTTTT
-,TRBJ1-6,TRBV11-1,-,CASSLEWPGVTYNSPLHF,TGTGCCAGCAGCTTAGAATGGCCGGGTGTAACCTATAATTCACCCCTCCACTTT
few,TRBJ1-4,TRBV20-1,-,CSASRDSSEKLFF,TGCAGTGCTTCTCGTGACAGTTCTGAAAAACTGTTTTTT
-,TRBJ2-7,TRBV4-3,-,CASSQGTALYEQYF,TGCGCCAGCAGCCAAGGGACAGCCCTCTACGAGCAGTACTTC
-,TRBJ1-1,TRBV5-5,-,CASSATGGNTEAFF,TGTGCCAGCAGCGCCACGGGGGGGAACACTGAAGCTTTCTTT
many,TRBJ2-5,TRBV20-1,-,CSARVSGNFYF,TGCAGTGCTAGAGTTTCCGGGAATTTCTACTTC
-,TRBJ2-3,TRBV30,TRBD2,CAWSLTSGSTDTQYF,TGTGCCTGGAGTCTGACTAGCGGTAGCACAGATACGCAGTATTTT
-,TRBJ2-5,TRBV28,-,CASIPPGPKETQYF,TGTGCCAGCATCCCTCCAGGGCCGAAGGAGACCCAGTACTTC
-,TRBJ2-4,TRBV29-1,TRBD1,CSGSWTGKNIQYF,TGCAGCGGTTCATGGACAGGGAAAAACATTCAGTACTTC
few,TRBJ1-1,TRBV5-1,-,CASSFVDLMTEAFF,TGCGCCAGCAGCTTCGTGGATTTGATGACTGAAGCTTTCTTT
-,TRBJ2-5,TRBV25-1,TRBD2,CASRGAGGPQETQYF,TGTGCCAGCAGGGGAGCGGGAGGGCCTCAAGAGACCCAGTACTTC
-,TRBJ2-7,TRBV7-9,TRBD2,CASSWTSGRIDEQYF,TGTGCCAGCAGCTGGACTAGCGGGAGGATCGACGAGCAGTACTTC
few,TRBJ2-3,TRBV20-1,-,CSAGGGDTQYF,TGCAGTGCAGGAGGCGGAGATACGCAGTATTTT
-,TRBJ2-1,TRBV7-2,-,CASSPLAPRINEQFF,TGTGCCAGCAGCCCTTTGGCACCTAGGATCAATGAGCAGTTCTTC
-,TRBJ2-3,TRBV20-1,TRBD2,CSARGRTSGSRNTQYF,TGCAGTGCTAGAGGTCGGACTAGCGGGAGTCGGAATACGCAGTATTTT
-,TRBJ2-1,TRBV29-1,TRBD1,CSVERDRDYNEQFF,TGCAGCGTTGAAAGGGACAGGGACTACAATGAGCAGTTCTTC
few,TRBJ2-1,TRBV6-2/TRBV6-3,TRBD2,CASRLLAGTYNEQFF,TGTGCCAGCAGGTTGCTAGCGGGAACCTACAATGAGCAGTTCTTC
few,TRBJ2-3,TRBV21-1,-,CASSATICPTDTQYF,TGTGCCAGCAGCGCGACCATTTGTCCCACAGATACGCAGTATTTT
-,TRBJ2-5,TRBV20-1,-,CSARGPSGFLETQYF,TGCAGTGCCAGGGGGCCTAGCGGGTTCCTGGAGACCCAGTACTTC
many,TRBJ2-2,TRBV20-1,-,CSARDPQNTGELFF,TGCAGTGCTAGAGATCCGCAGAACACCGGGGAGCTGTTTTTT
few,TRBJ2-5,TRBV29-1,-,CSVHLGIETQYF,TGCAGCGTTCATCTAGGAATAGAGACCCAGTACTTC
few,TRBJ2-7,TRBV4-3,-,CASSQEGTLEQYF,TGCGCCAGCAGCCAAGAGGGTACCCTGGAGCAGTACTTC
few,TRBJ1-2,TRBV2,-,CASSEALLQGEGYTF,TGTGCCAGCAGTGAAGCCTTACTGCAGGGAGAAGGCTACACCTTC